The next 2 T cell receptor beta chains were all read from a single sample in a study of cytomegalovirus exposure and HLA in healthy donors. Amplification used 60 Vbeta primers and 13 Jbeta primers. Some clones are missing from TCRdb's copy, which holds only in-frame ones; the method was immunoSEQ multiplex PCR. The sample yields approximately 92,000 clones, roughly 71% seen once. Sequencing was carried out using PBMCs. These receptors came from a man aged 45-60 years in good health and CMV-seronegative.

The chain is built from TRBV5-1 and TRBJ1-5; D remains unclear. This CDR3 has 14 residues. Trimming stripped 5 bases from V and 5 bases from J, with 14 bases between. The germline CDR1 and CDR2 sequences are SGHRS and YFSETQ. CDR3 sequence reads: CASSPPPEDQPQHF. The CDR3 bases are TGCGCCAGCAGTCCCCCTCCGGAGGATCAGCCCCAGCATTTT.

This clone has more than one count but fewer than ten. The rearrangement joins TRBV5-4 to TRBJ2-3, with 11 bases matching TRBD2. Per the germline V gene, CDR1 is SGHNT and CDR2 is YYREEE (reference sequence). V shed 4 bases, J shed 0 bases, and the junction held 10 bases outside the gene matches. This CDR3 has 18 amino acids. The CDR3 bases are TGTGCCAGCAGCCTACGGACTAGCGGGTACTCTAGCACAGATACGCAGTATTTT. This sequence encodes CASSLRTSGYSSTDTQYF.